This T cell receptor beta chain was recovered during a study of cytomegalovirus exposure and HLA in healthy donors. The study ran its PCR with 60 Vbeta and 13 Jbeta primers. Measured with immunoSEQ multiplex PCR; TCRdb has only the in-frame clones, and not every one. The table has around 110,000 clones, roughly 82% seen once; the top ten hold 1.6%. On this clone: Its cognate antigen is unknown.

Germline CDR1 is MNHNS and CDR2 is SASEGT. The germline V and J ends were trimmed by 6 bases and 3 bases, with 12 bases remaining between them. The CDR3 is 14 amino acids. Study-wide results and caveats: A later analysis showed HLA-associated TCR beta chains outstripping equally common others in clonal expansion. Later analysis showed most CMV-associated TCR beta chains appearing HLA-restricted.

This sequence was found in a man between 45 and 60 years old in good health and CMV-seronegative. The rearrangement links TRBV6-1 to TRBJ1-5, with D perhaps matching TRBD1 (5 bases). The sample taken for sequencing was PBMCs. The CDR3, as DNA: TGTGCCAGCAGAGGACATTCTGACAATCAGCCCCAGCATTTT. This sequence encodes CASRGHSDNQPQHF.